The 3 T cell receptor beta chains listed next were all sequenced from one sample in a study of shared clonotypes between healthy human individuals. The repertoire was sequenced with immunoSEQ multiplex PCR; TCRdb's copy has only in-frame clones and lacks some. The sample has about a million clones, more than 60% seen once. Input material: memory CD4+ T cells sorted from blood. The subset: CD45RA-negative fraction. The receptors come from a young man in good health.

V usage is TRBV2 and J usage is TRBJ2-7; weak D call: TRBD1 (6 bases). Trimming removed 8 bases from V and 5 bases from J, with 22 bases in between. This CDR3 spans 15 amino acids. Per germline, CDR1 SNHLY and CDR2 FYNNEI. CDR3 amino acids: CASEEPLQGGNEQYF. The CDR3 DNA is TGTGCCAGCGAAGAGCCGCTACAGGGTGGGAACGAGCAGTACTTC.

Points on this clone: The sample carries other DNA sequences with the same CDR3. This chain links TRBV29-1 with TRBJ2-1; D call uncertain. CDR1 is SQVTM, CDR2 ANQGSEA, per germline. Trimming pared 4 bases from V and 8 bases from J, leaving 9 bases between. This CDR3 contains 11 residues. In nucleotides, the CDR3 is TGCAGCGTTGGCCTTAGGGATGAGCAGTTCTTC. Protein sequence: CSVGLRDEQFF.

Details on this clone: A single base separates this from a much larger clone, so it may be a read error. The chain links TRBV6-1 to TRBJ1-1; the D is unclear. V lost 6 bases, J lost 1 base, and 3 bases lay in between. Germline V gives CDR1 MNHNS, CDR2 SASEGT. The CDR3 loop spans 11 amino acids. The CDR3 loop is CASSRNTEAFF. The CDR3 DNA follows: TGTGCCAGCAGCAGGAACACTGAAGCTTTCTTT.